Listed below are T cell receptor beta chains from one sample, sequenced in a study of T-cell memory formation after mild COVID-19. TCRdb redid the calling of the 5' RACE reads with MiXCR, one entry per CDR3 protein. The table has 380,000 or so distinct CDR3 sequences, 13% to 15% seen once. Specimen: PBMCs or a T cell subset sorted from them (not recorded which). These receptors were collected from a man aged 18 to 30 who had mild COVID-19 (a few samples of this study predate the infection). Cell type and time point are not known. The conserved cysteine and the conserved F or W are not part of the CDR3 here.

v_call	cdr3_length	j_call	cdr3_aa
TRBV5-6	13	TRBJ2-2	ASSPRHTNTGELF
TRBV5-1	11	TRBJ2-3	ASRDHEADTQY
TRBV4-1	14	TRBJ1-1	ASSSPGGIMNTEAF
TRBV19	11	TRBJ2-1	ASSIASYSEQF
TRBV12-3/TRBV12-4	13	TRBJ2-5	ASRNGLAYEETQY
TRBV7-9	11	TRBJ2-5	ASSPQVGETQY
TRBV11-2	18	TRBJ2-1	ASSLLGGQGMLVGYNEQF
TRBV5-1	11	TRBJ2-5	ASSLGGQETQY
TRBV6-6	12	TRBJ1-3	ASSVRDGGNTIY
TRBV7-3	11	TRBJ2-3	ASSPTRADTQY
TRBV20-1	13	TRBJ1-1	SARESGQGNTEAF
TRBV4-1	12	TRBJ2-5	ASSQVPQQETQY
TRBV12-3/TRBV12-4	12	TRBJ1-3	ASSLTGPGNTIY
TRBV7-3	13	TRBJ2-1	ASSLTGGFYNEQF
TRBV20-1	17	TRBJ2-5	SARVDFLWVAGSGETQY
TRBV5-1	14	TRBJ2-1	ASSLNSGRFYNEQF
TRBV6-5	11	TRBJ2-7	ASSYSKDYEQY
TRBV7-8	12	TRBJ1-5	ASSSARGDQPQH
TRBV7-9	13	TRBJ2-1	ASSSKAGGGGEQF
TRBV20-1	9	TRBJ1-5	SARRDQPQH
TRBV9	11	TRBJ2-7	ASSGTSSHEQY
TRBV27	14	TRBJ2-3	ASRPDGGVATDTQY
TRBV3-1	11	TRBJ1-4	ASSQGGREKLF
TRBV6-5	13	TRBJ1-2	ASLDTGLSNYGYT
TRBV6-2/TRBV6-3	12	TRBJ2-2	ASSYSIETGELF
TRBV7-7	14	TRBJ1-4	ASSPTPGTGAEKLF
TRBV2	9	TRBJ1-1	ASLYTTEAF
TRBV7-9	11	TRBJ1-2	ASSWDRSYGYT
TRBV12-3/TRBV12-4	12	TRBJ1-1	ASIYRGLDTEAF
TRBV7-8	13	TRBJ2-7	ASSFEAGSSYEQY
TRBV20-1	13	TRBJ1-2	SARDRWRTVDGYT
TRBV6-6	13	TRBJ1-6	ASSAGGPYNSPLH
TRBV7-2	13	TRBJ2-3	ASTEVGARTDTQY
TRBV29-1	10	TRBJ1-2	SAAESNYGYT
TRBV2	14	TRBJ2-1	ASSDGLRGRNNEQF
TRBV4-2	14	TRBJ1-4	ASSQDDRGTNEKLF
TRBV9	14	TRBJ2-1	ASSLRIEGWGNEQF
TRBV2	11	TRBJ2-1	ASRAGGLNEQF
TRBV4-1	14	TRBJ1-1	ASSPDSWAVTAEAF
TRBV5-5	12	TRBJ2-3	ASHRGGTGDTQY
TRBV15	13	TRBJ1-5	ATSSPGRGNQPQH
TRBV2	12	TRBJ1-5	ASRTGGTYQPQH
TRBV20-1	11	TRBJ1-2	SARTGYDYGYT
TRBV14	14	TRBJ1-6	ATTSGASSYNSPLH
TRBV25-1	14	TRBJ1-1	ASSPRGEGRNTEAF
TRBV7-8	9	TRBJ1-4	ASSLDSNLF
TRBV4-2	11	TRBJ2-7	ASSPFATYEQY
TRBV12-3/TRBV12-4	13	TRBJ2-1	ASSLAMRQGDEQF
TRBV5-1	15	TRBJ2-3	ASSLGRGAGRADTQY
TRBV12-3/TRBV12-4	11	TRBJ1-1	ASSLGRSTEAF
TRBV9	13	TRBJ1-6	ASSVVGNINSPLH
TRBV3-1	13	TRBJ1-2	ASSSHRAGIYGYT
TRBV5-1	10	TRBJ2-3	ASSLSTDTQY
TRBV10-3	14	TRBJ2-6	AISGTAGSGANVLT
TRBV12-3/TRBV12-4	15	TRBJ2-5	ASRAGTSGGPGETQY
TRBV3-1	14	TRBJ1-5	ASSQGFAGGNQPQH
TRBV5-6	12	TRBJ2-3	ASSAGSFTDTQY
TRBV9	10	TRBJ1-2	ASSPSNYGYT
TRBV2	13	TRBJ2-5	ASSGVANDQETQY
TRBV7-3	14	TRBJ1-6	ASSSAGATENSPLH